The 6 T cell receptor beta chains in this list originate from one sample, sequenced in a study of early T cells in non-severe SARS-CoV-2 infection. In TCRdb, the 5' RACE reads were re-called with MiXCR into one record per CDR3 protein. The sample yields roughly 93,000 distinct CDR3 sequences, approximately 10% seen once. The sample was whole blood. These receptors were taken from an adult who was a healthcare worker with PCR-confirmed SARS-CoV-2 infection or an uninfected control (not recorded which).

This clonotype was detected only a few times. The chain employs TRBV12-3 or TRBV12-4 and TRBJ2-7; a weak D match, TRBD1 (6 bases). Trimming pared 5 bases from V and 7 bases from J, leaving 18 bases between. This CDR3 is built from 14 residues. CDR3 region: CASSPQGQRGEQYF. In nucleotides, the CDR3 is TGTGCCAGCAGTCCGCAGGGGCAGCGTGGGGAGCAGTACTTC.

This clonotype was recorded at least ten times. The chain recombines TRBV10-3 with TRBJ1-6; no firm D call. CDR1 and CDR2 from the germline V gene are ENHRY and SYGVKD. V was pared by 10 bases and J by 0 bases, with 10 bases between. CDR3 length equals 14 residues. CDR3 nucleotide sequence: TGTGCCACCCTAGGAAGCTCCTATAATTCACCCCTCCACTTT. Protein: CATLGSSYNSPLHF.

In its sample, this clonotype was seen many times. In nucleotides, the CDR3 is TGCAGCGTTGGCCCCGGGACAGGGGGTGGCGATGAGCAGTTCTTC. It is translated as CSVGPGTGGGDEQFF. V usage is TRBV29-1 and J usage is TRBJ2-1, with TRBD1 matching over 11 bases. Losses at the gene ends were 4 bases for V and 8 bases for J; bases not matched to a gene: 10. The germline gives CDR1 SQVTM, CDR2 ANQGSEA. The CDR3 loop spans 15 amino acids.

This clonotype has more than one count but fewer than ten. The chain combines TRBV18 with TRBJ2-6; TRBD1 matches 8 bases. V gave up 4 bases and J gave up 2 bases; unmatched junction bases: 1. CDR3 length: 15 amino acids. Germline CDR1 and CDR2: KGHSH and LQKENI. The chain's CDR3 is CASSLQGAGANVLTF. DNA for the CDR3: TGTGCCAGCTCACTACAGGGGGCTGGGGCCAACGTCCTGACTTTC.

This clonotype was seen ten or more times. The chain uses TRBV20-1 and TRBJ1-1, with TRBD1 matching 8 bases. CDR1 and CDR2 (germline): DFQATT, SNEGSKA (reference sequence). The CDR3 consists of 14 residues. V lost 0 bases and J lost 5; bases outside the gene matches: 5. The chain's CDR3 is CSARDRRGRTEAFF. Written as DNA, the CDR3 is TGCAGTGCTAGAGATCGCAGGGGGCGGACTGAAGCTTTCTTT.

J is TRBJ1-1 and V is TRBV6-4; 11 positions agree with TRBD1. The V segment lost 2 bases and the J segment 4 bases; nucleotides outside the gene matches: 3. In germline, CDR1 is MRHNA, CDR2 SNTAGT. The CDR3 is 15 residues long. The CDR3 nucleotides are TGTGCCAGCAGTGACGGCGGGACAGGGGGCACTGAAGCTTTCTTT. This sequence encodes CASSDGGTGGTEAFF.